What follows is one T cell receptor (beta chain) and its context. Its antigen is undetermined. The data derive from a study of CXCR3-negative and CXCR3-positive naive CD8 T cells. General study findings and limits: Naive CXCR3-positive and CXCR3-negative cells shared TRBV-TRBJ usage; memory cells diverged. Hydrophobicity was higher for TRB CDR3s found in CXCR3-positive naive cells than in CXCR3-negative naive cells.

Naive CD8+ T cells showed a CD45RO-CCR7+CD27+CD95- phenotype. This CDR3 contains 15 residues. Germline assignment: CDR1 MDHEN and CDR2 SYDVKM. The TRB cDNA libraries were prepared by 5' RACE with UMI labels. Reprocessing the 5' RACE reads, TCRdb reports a single entry for every CDR3 protein and omits DNA. This sample's table reports about 120,000 distinct CDR3 sequences. Sequencing was performed on naive CXCR3+ CD8+ T cells from blood. The subset: CD45RO-CCR7+CD27+CD95- naive CD8+ T cells expressing CXCR3 (TNR3+). The rearrangement joins TRBV28 to TRBJ1-5. The receptor comes from a human donor in good health. Some clones in this sample may be carry-over from other donors' samples. The CDR3 sequence is CASSLYAGGNQPQHF.